This T cell receptor beta chain was retrieved from a study of technical replicates of blood from a handful of donors. The CDR3 is 15 amino acids. In germline, CDR1 is LNHDA, CDR2 SQIVND (reference sequence). V lost 9 bases and J lost 1, with 16 bases in between. The assay was immunoSEQ multiplex PCR, and TCRdb's table has in-frame clones only and misses some. Of roughly 60,000 clones in the sample, approximately 94% were seen once. The source of this sequence is a human donor in good health. Some clones in this sample may be carry-over from other donors' samples. The rearrangement uses TRBV19 and TRBJ1-5, with D maybe TRBD1 (6 bases). The sequencing sample was made of PBMCs. The DNA of the CDR3 is TGTGCCAGCCAACCTCGGGGGGCGAGCAATCAGCCCCAGCATTTT. Amino acids: CASQPRGASNQPQHF. Combining the CDR3 with reference TRBV19 and TRBJ1-5 gives the whole variable domain DGGITQSPKYLFRKEGQNVTLSCEQNLNHDAMYWYRQDPGQGLRLIYYSQIVNDFQKGDIAEGYSVSREKKESFPLTVTSAQKNPTAFYLCASQPRGASNQPQHFGDGTRLSIL.